Sequencing of this T cell receptor (beta chain) was carried out in a study of blood T cell repertoires in COVID-19. The germline gives CDR1 SGHRS, CDR2 YFSETQ. Trimming at V came to 0 bases and at J to 7 bases, leaving 6 bases not matched to a gene. The CDR3 has 15 residues. Researchers sorted participants into cohorts using their self-reported clinical history. Original handling: Estimated nucleated cell counts came from reference gene primer amplification. Profiled with immunoSEQ multiplex PCR; TCRdb holds only in-frame clones, not every one. V, J and clone size are those of that table, while D and trimming were read from the DNA. The sample lists roughly 340,000 clones; roughly 86% were seen once.

The sequenced material came from PBMCs or T cells enriched from blood (not recorded which). The chain couples TRBV5-1 to TRBJ2-2, with TRBD2 matching 7 bases. The origin of this receptor is a man aged 40-50 years in a cohort exposed to, infected with or recovered from COVID-19 (not recorded which). The CDR3 DNA reads TGCGCCAGCAGCTTGGGGCTAGCGGACAACGGGGAGCTGTTTTTT. Amino acids: CASSLGLADNGELFF.